The 20 T cell receptor beta chains listed next were all sequenced from one sample in a study of beta chain features in type 1 diabetes. cDNA synthesis used the whole RNA isolate, giving expressed TCRB sequences. Method: immunoSEQ multiplex PCR; TCRdb's copy keeps in-frame clones and lacks some. The sample holds more than 250,000 clones; about a fifth are singletons and the top ten take more than 0.025%. The study, taken as a whole, reports: Moderately but significantly shorter TCRB CDR3s were found in Type 1 diabetes patients in all four CD4+ subsets.

Their target antigens are unknown. Sequenced input: naive CD4+ T cells from blood. Receptors originate from a woman aged 40 to 50 with type 1 diabetes.

This clone was seen a few times. This sequence joins TRBV18 and TRBJ2-6; D is unclear. The CDR3 spans 15 residues. V lost 2 bases, J lost 0 bases, and 5 bases lay in between. The germline gives CDR1 KGHSH, CDR2 LQKENI. CDR3 sequence reads: CASSPNGSGANVLTF. CDR3 nucleotides: TGTGCCAGCTCACCAAACGGCTCTGGGGCCAACGTCCTGACTTTC.

The V gene is TRBV29-1, the J gene TRBJ2-7; maybe TRBD1 (5 bases). Germline lookup yields CDR1 SQVTM and CDR2 ANQGSEA. This CDR3 region has 15 residues. V lost 1 base to trimming and J lost 3 bases, with 16 bases between them. DNA of the CDR3: TGCAGCGTTGAAGTGAGTCAGGGTGGCGTCTACGAGCAGTACTTC. It is translated as CSVEVSQGGVYEQYF.

The gene calls are TRBV25-1 and TRBJ2-1; TRBD2 matches at 7 bases. Germline trimming cut 6 bases from V and 6 bases from J; bases unmatched to any gene: 14. The CDR3 covers 16 residues. Germline loops: CDR1 MGHDK, CDR2 SYGVNS. The CDR3, as DNA: TGTGCCAGCAGCGACATTCTAGCGGAAGGGGTCAATGAGCAGTTCTTC. It is translated as CASSDILAEGVNEQFF.

In its sample, this clone was seen a few times. The chain joins TRBV29-1 to TRBJ1-1; D not resolved. The ends were cut back, 7 bases at V and 0 bases at J, with 18 bases in the middle. There are 15 residues in the CDR3. Germline values: CDR1 SQVTM, CDR2 ANQGSEA. This CDR3 is CSAQRERVMNTEAFF. For the CDR3, the DNA is TGCAGCGCTCAGAGGGAGCGGGTTATGAACACTGAAGCTTTCTTT.

This clone has a handful of counts. The genes are TRBV29-1 and TRBJ2-6, with D hard to call. The V end was cut by 0 bases, the J end by 3 bases, with 6 bases between. This CDR3 is built from 14 residues. Germline-derived CDR1 and CDR2 are SQVTM and ANQGSEA. CDR3 in DNA: TGCAGCGTTGAAGAGACTGTTGGGGCCAACGTCCTGACTTTC. This codes for CSVEETVGANVLTF.

The chain has TRBV9 and TRBJ1-3; D ambiguous. The CDR3 extends over 14 amino acids. In germline, CDR1 is SGDLS, CDR2 YYNGEE. V was cut by 4 bases and J by 0 bases, with 8 bases left in between. The CDR3 reads CASSPEHSGNTIYF. Here the CDR3 DNA reads TGTGCCAGCAGCCCCGAGCACTCTGGAAACACCATATATTTT.

V usage is TRBV4-3 and J usage is TRBJ2-7, with D maybe TRBD1 (5 bases). The length of the CDR3 is 14 residues. Germline values: CDR1 LGHNA, CDR2 YSLEER. Trimming pared 0 bases from V and 9 bases from J, leaving 15 bases between. The CDR3 coding sequence is TGCGCCAGCAGCCAAGAGGGGAACAGGCTGGGGCAGTACTTC. Translating gives CASSQEGNRLGQYF.

V usage is TRBV18 and J usage is TRBJ1-1; D uncertain. Trimming stripped 1 base from V and 3 bases from J, with 12 bases between. From germline, CDR1 is KGHSH and CDR2 LQKENI. This CDR3 is built from 15 residues. CDR3: CASSPRAVPDTEAFF. The CDR3 nucleotides are TGTGCCAGCTCACCACGGGCAGTCCCAGACACTGAAGCTTTCTTT. The variable domain in full, with the rest retrieved from reference TRBV18 and TRBJ1-1, is NAGVMQNPRHLVRRRGQEARLRCSPMKGHSHVYWYRQLPEEGLKFMVYLQKENIIDESGMPKERFSAEFPKEGPSILRIQQVVRGDSAAYFCASSPRAVPDTEAFFGQGTRLTVV.

This clone was observed a handful of times. The V gene is TRBV20-1, the J gene TRBJ1-1; no clear D. The length of the CDR3 is 11 residues. V was shortened by 3 bases and J by 7 bases, with 9 bases between the two germline ends. Looked up from germline, CDR1 is DFQATT and CDR2 is SNEGSKA (reference sequence). Here the CDR3 reads CSASPGFEAFF. The CDR3 DNA is TGCAGTGCTAGTCCGGGATTTGAAGCTTTCTTT.

This clone has only a few counts. The gene calls are TRBV30 and TRBJ1-1; 8 nucleotides match TRBD1. The CDR3 runs to 13 residues. Germline CDR1 reads GTSNPN; CDR2 reads SVGIG (reference sequence). V was pared by 4 bases and J by 11 bases, with 12 bases of the junction left unmatched. The CDR3: CAWTSTGAIRAFF. CDR3 in DNA: TGTGCCTGGACCTCGACAGGGGCGATAAGGGCTTTCTTT.

This clone was counted a few times. The chain has TRBV5-1 and TRBJ2-5; D gene uncertain. Trimming took off 4 bases at V and 5 bases at J, with 9 bases between the two ends. CDR1 is SGHRS and CDR2 is YFSETQ in the germline V gene. The CDR3 totals 12 residues. The CDR3 region has the DNA TGCGCCAGCAGCGGCGGTGGGGAGACCCAGTACTTC. It specifies CASSGGGETQYF.

This chain uses TRBV18 with TRBJ1-1; 8 nucleotides align to TRBD1. This CDR3 contains 13 residues. V was pared by 2 bases and J by 14 bases, with 10 bases of the junction left unmatched. Germline V gives CDR1 KGHSH, CDR2 LQKENI. In nucleotides, the CDR3 is TGTGCCAGCTCACCAGGGGATCCGGGACAGGAGTTCTTT. It encodes CASSPGDPGQEFF.

The chain is built from TRBV19 and TRBJ1-2; D unresolved. V lost 3 bases to trimming and J lost 6 bases, with 17 bases between them. CDR3 size: 15 residues. Germline-derived CDR1 and CDR2 are LNHDA and SQIVND (reference sequence). In nucleotides, the CDR3 is TGTGCCAGTAGTATGTCCGCCAGTTCGTTCAATGGCTACACCTTC. It specifies CASSMSASSFNGYTF.

The chain is built from TRBV2 and TRBJ1-5; possible D gene TRBD1, 5 bases. Deletions cut 6 bases from V and 5 bases from J, with 17 bases between. Germline V gene sequence: CDR1 SNHLY, CDR2 FYNNEI. The length of the CDR3 is 15 residues. CDR3 DNA sequence: TGTGCCAGCAGCGCCCGGGCCGGGGGTGATCAGCCCCAGCATTTT. It encodes CASSARAGGDQPQHF.

The CDR3 sequence is CASLTSGRGDHEQFF. The CDR3 nucleotides are TGTGCCAGTTTGACTAGCGGGAGAGGGGATCATGAGCAGTTCTTC. This chain joins TRBV28 and TRBJ2-1; 12 positions agree with TRBD2. Trimming at V came to 9 bases and at J to 8 bases, leaving 11 bases not matched to a gene. This CDR3 is built from 15 residues. Germline V gives CDR1 MDHEN, CDR2 SYDVKM. The whole variable domain, filled in from reference TRBV28 and TRBJ2-1, reads DVKVTQSSRYLVKRTGEKVFLECVQDMDHENMFWYRQDPGLGLRLIYFSYDVKMKEKGDIPEGYSVSREKKERFSLILESASTNQTSMYLCASLTSGRGDHEQFFGPGTRLTVL.

This clone was counted only a few times. This chain uses TRBV7-2 with TRBJ2-7; maybe TRBD1 (6 bases). Per the germline V gene, CDR1 is SGHTA and CDR2 is FQGNSA. This CDR3 region has 15 residues. V gave up 4 bases and J gave up 4 bases, with 17 bases separating them. CDR3 coding DNA: TGTGCCAGCAGCTCTCGACAGGCCCAGGGTTACGAGCAGTACTTC. Its translation: CASSSRQAQGYEQYF.

The V and J genes are TRBV9 and TRBJ2-7; 9 nucleotides line up with TRBD1. J was trimmed by 4 bases and V by 3 bases; bases with no gene match: 5. The CDR3 loop spans 14 amino acids. In germline, CDR1 is SGDLS, CDR2 YYNGEE. The CDR3, as DNA: TGTGCCAGCAGCGGGGACAGGGCGGGGTACGAGCAGTACTTC. Protein: CASSGDRAGYEQYF.

This clone has only a few counts. The chain employs TRBV29-1 and TRBJ1-1, with D possibly TRBD1 on 6 matching bases. The CDR3 has 13 amino acids. Trimming shortened V by 6 bases and J by 4 bases, and 15 bases separated the two germline ends. The V gene's germline CDR1 is SQVTM and CDR2 ANQGSEA. In nucleotides, the CDR3 is TGCAGCGTCGGATTAGGGGGTCCCACTGAAGCTTTCTTT. Translation gives CSVGLGGPTEAFF. Full variable domain (outside the CDR3, taken from reference TRBV29-1 and TRBJ1-1): SAVISQKPSRDICQRGTSLTIQCQVDSQVTMMFWYRQQPGQSLTLIATANQGSEATYESGFVIDKFPISRPNLTFSTLTVSNMSPEDSSIYLCSVGLGGPTEAFFGQGTRLTVV.

The chain couples TRBV15 to TRBJ2-2; 12 bases map to TRBD2. The CDR3 runs 17 residues. The trim removed 9 bases at V and 3 bases at J, leaving 11 bases unmatched. CDR1 is LNHNV, CDR2 YYDKDF, per germline (reference sequence). CDR3 sequence (DNA): TGTGCCACGTCGTCTAGCGGGAGGGCCACAGACACCGGGGAGCTGTTTTTT. This translates into CATSSSGRATDTGELFF.

The J gene is TRBJ2-5, the V gene TRBV14; TRBD2 matches 8 bases. Losses at the gene ends were 8 bases for V and 5 bases for J; bases not matched to a gene: 10. Germline V CDR1 and CDR2: SGHDN, FVKESK. This CDR3 comprises 14 residues. The CDR3 reads CASRGSGSWETQYF. CDR3 bases: TGTGCCAGCCGGGGGAGCGGGAGTTGGGAGACCCAGTACTTC.